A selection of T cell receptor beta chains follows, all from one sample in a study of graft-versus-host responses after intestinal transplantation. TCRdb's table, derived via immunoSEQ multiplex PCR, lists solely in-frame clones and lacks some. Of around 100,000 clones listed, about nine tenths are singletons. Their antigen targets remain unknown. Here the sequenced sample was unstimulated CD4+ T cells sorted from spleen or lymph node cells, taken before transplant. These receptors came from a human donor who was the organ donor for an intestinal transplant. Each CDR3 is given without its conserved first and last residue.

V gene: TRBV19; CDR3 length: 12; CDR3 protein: ASSRERGTQPQH
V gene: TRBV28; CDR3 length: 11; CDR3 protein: ASSVTYNEKLF
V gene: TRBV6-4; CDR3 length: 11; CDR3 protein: ASSDSRNTEAF
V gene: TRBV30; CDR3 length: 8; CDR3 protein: ASYTGELF
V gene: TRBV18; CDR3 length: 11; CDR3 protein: ASSPRSTYEQY
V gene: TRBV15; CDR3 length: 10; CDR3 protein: ATSNSGGEEY
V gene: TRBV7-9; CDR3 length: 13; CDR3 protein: ASSPQTGLSYEQY
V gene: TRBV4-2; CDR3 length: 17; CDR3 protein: ASSHATGQMGISNQPQH
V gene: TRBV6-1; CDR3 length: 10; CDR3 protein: ASGPLWETQY
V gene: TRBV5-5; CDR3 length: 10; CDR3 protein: ASSLVAGSEY